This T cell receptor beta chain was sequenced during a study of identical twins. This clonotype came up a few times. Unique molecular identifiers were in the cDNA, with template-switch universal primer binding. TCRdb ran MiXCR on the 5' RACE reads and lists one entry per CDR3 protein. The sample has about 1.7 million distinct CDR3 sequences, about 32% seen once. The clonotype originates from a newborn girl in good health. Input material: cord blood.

In nucleotides, the CDR3 is TGTGCCAGCAGCTCCCAAGGACGGACGAACACTGAAGCTTTCTTT. Its protein product is CASSSQGRTNTEAFF. The chain recombines TRBV5-6 with TRBJ1-1; no reliable D call. V dropped 3 bases and J dropped 1 base, with 13 bases sitting between them. Germline V gene sequence: CDR1 SGHDT, CDR2 YYEEEE. This CDR3 spans 15 amino acids.